The 32 T cell receptor beta chains reported below all come from one sample, sequenced in a study of cytomegalovirus exposure and HLA in healthy donors. TCRdb's copy holds only in-frame clones and misses some; the assay was immunoSEQ multiplex PCR. Of under 250,000 clones listed, less than 85% are singletons. The sequenced sample consisted of PBMCs. The source is a woman between 18 and 29 years old in good health and CMV-seronegative.

V and J are TRBV2 and TRBJ2-3; D uncertain. The germline V gene encodes CDR1 SNHLY and CDR2 FYNNEI. The CDR3 totals 11 residues. V gave up 7 bases and J gave up 6 bases, with 8 bases separating them. CDR3 region: CASTSADTQYF. The CDR3 coding sequence is TGTGCCAGCACATCAGCCGATACGCAGTATTTT. The whole variable domain, remainder taken from reference TRBV2 and TRBJ2-3, is EPEVTQTPSHQVTQMGQEVILRCVPISNHLYFYWYRQILGQKVEFLVSFYNNEISEKSEIFDDQFSVERPDGSNFTLKIRSTKLEDSAMYFCASTSADTQYFGPGTRLTVL.

The chain links TRBV6-6 to TRBJ2-7, with TRBD2 identical over 8 bases. Germline V CDR1 and CDR2: MNHNY, SVGAGI (reference sequence). The CDR3 runs to 12 residues. The V gene end was trimmed by 5 bases and the J gene end by 6 bases; junction bases not matched to a gene: 3. This chain's CDR3 is CASSQREIEQYF. The CDR3 bases are TGTGCCAGCAGTCAGCGGGAGATCGAGCAGTACTTC.

V and J are TRBV18 and TRBJ2-5, with 8 bases that match TRBD1. CDR1 is KGHSH, CDR2 LQKENI, per germline. This CDR3 has 14 amino acids. V was pared by 4 bases and J by 5 bases, with 6 bases of the junction left unmatched. The CDR3 reads CASSLRTGRETQYF. DNA for the CDR3: TGTGCCAGCTCACTAAGGACAGGGCGGGAGACCCAGTACTTC.

The CDR3, as DNA: TGCGCCAGCAGCTTGGAAGGACTAGGGACCGGGGAGCTGTTTTTT. Its translation is CASSLEGLGTGELFF. J is TRBJ2-2 and V is TRBV5-1; the match to TRBD2 covers 7 bases. The CDR3 is 15 residues long. Losses at the gene ends were 0 bases for V and 5 bases for J; bases not matched to a gene: 4. Germline loops: CDR1 SGHRS, CDR2 YFSETQ.

This chain links TRBV5-1 with TRBJ1-4, with 11 bases that match TRBD1. There are 14 residues in the CDR3. Germline CDR1 SGHRS, CDR2 YFSETQ. The trim removed 2 bases at V and 8 bases at J, leaving 2 bases unmatched. The CDR3 region is CASSFRDRGEKLFF. The CDR3 DNA reads TGCGCCAGCAGCTTCCGGGACAGGGGGGAAAAACTGTTTTTT.

The V gene is TRBV6-1, the J gene TRBJ1-6; tentative D call: TRBD1 (5 bases). The CDR3 runs to 15 residues. Germline CDR1 reads MNHNS; CDR2 reads SASEGT. The ends were cut back, 2 bases at V and 5 bases at J, with 10 bases in the middle. The chain's CDR3 is CASSERQGDNSPLHF. The CDR3 nucleotides read TGTGCCAGCAGTGAACGTCAGGGCGATAATTCACCCCTCCACTTT.

The chain combines TRBV9 with TRBJ1-1; no reliable D call. V was cut by 3 bases and J by 2 bases, with 8 bases left in between. This CDR3 contains 13 residues. The germline V gene has CDR1 SGDLS and CDR2 YYNGEE. The CDR3 sequence is CASSAVKNTEAFF. The CDR3 bases are TGTGCCAGCAGCGCCGTAAAAAACACTGAAGCTTTCTTT.

This clone has a handful of counts. The rearrangement uses TRBV4-2 and TRBJ2-1, with D perhaps being TRBD1 or TRBD2 (5 bases each). The CDR3 sequence is 14 residues long. The V end lost 6 bases, the J end lost 6 bases, and 15 bases lay between the germline ends. Germline CDR1 and CDR2: LGHNA and YNFKEQ. The CDR3 DNA sequence: TGTGCCAGCAGTTCCGCTGGGGCGGGCAATGAGCAGTTCTTC. This gives the protein CASSSAGAGNEQFF.

This clone was found once. The chain has TRBV25-1 and TRBJ1-4; D unclear. The CDR3 consists of 14 residues. V gave up 3 bases and J gave up 6 bases, with 11 bases separating them. Germline V CDR1 and CDR2: MGHDK, SYGVNS. This chain's CDR3 is CASSEVNGYEKLFF. CDR3 DNA sequence: TGTGCCAGCAGTGAGGTGAACGGTTATGAAAAACTGTTTTTT. The variable domain in full, with the rest retrieved from reference TRBV25-1 and TRBJ1-4, is EADIYQTPRYLVIGTGKKITLECSQTMGHDKMYWYQQDPGMELHLIHYSYGVNSTEKGDLSSESTVSRIRTEHFPLTLESARPSHTSQYLCASSEVNGYEKLFFGSGTQLSVL.

For the CDR3, the DNA is TGCGCCAGCAGCTTCTGGACAGAAGGCGGTGAGCAGTTCTTC. Encoded protein: CASSFWTEGGEQFF. The chain uses TRBV5-1 and TRBJ2-1, with D perhaps TRBD1 (6 bases). V lost 2 bases and J 9 bases, leaving 15 bases between the germline ends. Germline V CDR1 and CDR2: SGHRS, YFSETQ. This CDR3 contains 14 residues.

This chain joins TRBV28 and TRBJ1-5; no definite D call. Trimming removed 2 bases at V and 6 bases at J, with 11 bases between. Germline values: CDR1 MDHEN, CDR2 SYDVKM. CDR3 length: 14 amino acids. The CDR3 DNA follows: TGTGCCAGCAGTTTAGAAAGGCTGGGTCAGCCCCAGCATTTT. Protein product: CASSLERLGQPQHF. Variable domain in full (rest from reference TRBV28 and TRBJ1-5): DVKVTQSSRYLVKRTGEKVFLECVQDMDHENMFWYRQDPGLGLRLIYFSYDVKMKEKGDIPEGYSVSREKKERFSLILESASTNQTSMYLCASSLERLGQPQHFGDGTRLSIL.

V is TRBV6-1 and J is TRBJ2-5; the match to TRBD2 covers 8 bases. The CDR3 totals 16 residues. Unmatched junction bases numbered 8, after V lost 4 bases and J lost 1 base. Germline CDR1 is MNHNS and CDR2 is SASEGT. The CDR3 bases are TGTGCCAGCAGTGGGGGATTACTAGCGGCCCAAGAGACCCAGTACTTC. Amino acids: CASSGGLLAAQETQYF.

The V and J genes are TRBV4-2 and TRBJ2-5, with TRBD2 identical over 11 bases. V lost 1 base and J lost 0; bases outside the gene matches: 10. The CDR3 has 19 residues. The germline V gene has CDR1 LGHNA and CDR2 YNFKEQ. The CDR3 DNA sequence: TGTGCCAGCAGCCAAGTTAGCGGGGGGGCCGCATTTTACCAAGAGACCCAGTACTTC. Its protein is CASSQVSGGAAFYQETQYF.

This clone turned up a few times. In DNA, the CDR3 is TGCGCCAGCAGCTTGGGAACGAGCCCATCGGGTGGCTACACCTTC. Translating gives CASSLGTSPSGGYTF. J is TRBJ1-2 and V is TRBV5-1; no reliable D call. The CDR3 length is 15 residues. Germline V gives CDR1 SGHRS, CDR2 YFSETQ. V was trimmed by 0 bases and J by 7 bases, leaving 16 bases between them. Filled out from reference TRBV5-1 and TRBJ1-2, the complete variable domain reads KAGVTQTPRYLIKTRGQQVTLSCSPISGHRSVSWYQQTPGQGLQFLFEYFSETQRNKGNFPGRFSGRQFSNSRSEMNVSTLELGDSALYLCASSLGTSPSGGYTFGSGTRLTVV.

This rearrangement joins TRBV11-3 to TRBJ2-5; tentative D call: TRBD1 (6 bases). CDR3 length: 15 residues. With 4 bases removed from V and 3 bases from J, the gap between germline ends came to 15 bases. The germline V gene encodes CDR1 SGHNT and CDR2 YENEEA. In DNA, the CDR3 is TGTGCCAGCAGCTCCGGCCGATACAGGGAAGAGACCCAGTACTTC. As protein: CASSSGRYREETQYF.

The V call is TRBV5-1, the J call TRBJ1-1; a weak D match, TRBD1 (5 bases). Germline CDR1 is SGHRS and CDR2 is YFSETQ. V was clipped by 0 bases and J by 7 bases, with 7 bases between them. There are 12 residues in the CDR3. The CDR3 is CASSLVGDEAFF. DNA for the CDR3: TGCGCCAGCAGCTTGGTGGGGGATGAAGCTTTCTTT.

The rearrangement uses TRBV2 and TRBJ1-1; D ambiguous. With 2 bases removed from V and 6 bases from J, the gap between germline ends came to 10 bases. The germline V gene has CDR1 SNHLY and CDR2 FYNNEI. The CDR3 is 13 amino acids. The CDR3 DNA reads TGTGCCAGCAGTGAACGGGTCCTTGCTGAAGCTTTCTTT. As protein: CASSERVLAEAFF. The full variable domain, its missing parts supplied by reference TRBV2 and TRBJ1-1, is EPEVTQTPSHQVTQMGQEVILRCVPISNHLYFYWYRQILGQKVEFLVSFYNNEISEKSEIFDDQFSVERPDGSNFTLKIRSTKLEDSAMYFCASSERVLAEAFFGQGTRLTVV.

V gene TRBV5-1 combines with J gene TRBJ1-1, with D unresolved. The germline CDR1 and CDR2 sequences are SGHRS and YFSETQ. CDR3 length equals 13 residues. V was cut by 5 bases and J by 6 bases, with 14 bases left in between. The CDR3 nucleotides read TGCGCCAGCAGGCCGCCCTTGGCGGCTGAAGCTTTCTTT. This gives the protein CASRPPLAAEAFF.

V usage is TRBV2 and J usage is TRBJ1-4; D is undetermined. CDR1 SNHLY and CDR2 FYNNEI come from the germline V gene. This CDR3 region has 13 residues. Trimming pared 2 bases from V and 8 bases from J, leaving 9 bases between. Written as DNA, the CDR3 is TGTGCCAGCAGTGAATGGCCAGCCGAAAAACTGTTTTTT. Protein product: CASSEWPAEKLFF.

The chain carries TRBV2 and TRBJ2-7, with D perhaps TRBD1 or TRBD2 (5 bases each). Germline loops: CDR1 SNHLY, CDR2 FYNNEI. The CDR3 consists of 14 residues. Trimming shortened V by 5 bases and J by 0 bases, and 11 bases separated the two germline ends. The CDR3 spells CASSWDGFSYEQYF. The CDR3 DNA sequence: TGTGCCAGCAGTTGGGACGGATTCTCCTACGAGCAGTACTTC.

In this sample, this clone turned up many times. This may be a read error, as it is one base from a much larger clone. The sample carries other DNA sequences with the same CDR3. The rearrangement joins TRBV2 to TRBJ1-4, with D possibly TRBD1 on 5 matching bases. The CDR3 is made up of 15 amino acids. V was pared by 3 bases and J by 0 bases, with 8 bases between. Germline CDR1 and CDR2: SNHLY and FYNNEI. CDR3 sequence reads: CASSEDTSTNEKLFF. In DNA form, the CDR3 reads TGTGCCAGCAGTGAGGACACCTCAACTAATGAAAAACTGTTTTTT.

This sequence joins TRBV9 and TRBJ2-1, with 9 bases that match TRBD2. Germline values: CDR1 SGDLS, CDR2 YYNGEE. CDR3 size: 16 residues. The V segment lost 0 bases and the J segment 6 bases; nucleotides outside the gene matches: 7. The CDR3, as DNA: TGTGCCAGCAGCGTAGACGGCGCGGGAGGGCTCAATGAGCAGTTCTTC. This gives the protein CASSVDGAGGLNEQFF.

The rearrangement links TRBV6-1 to TRBJ1-1; D gene unclear. The CDR3 has 14 residues. Germline CDR1 MNHNS, CDR2 SASEGT. The germline V and J ends were trimmed by 2 bases and 5 bases, with 12 bases remaining between them. CDR3 DNA: TGTGCCAGCAGTGAAAAGGGTTTAGGTACTGAAGCTTTCTTT. It yields the protein CASSEKGLGTEAFF.

This chain joins TRBV27 and TRBJ2-2; 8 bases line up with TRBD2. The J segment lost 2 bases and the V segment lost 5 bases, leaving 7 bases of the junction unmatched. Germline CDR1 is MNHEY and CDR2 is SMNVEV (reference sequence). This CDR3 has 16 amino acids. The CDR3 DNA reads TGTGCCAGCAGTCCACGGGAGGGCCTAAACACCGGGGAGCTGTTTTTT. This sequence encodes CASSPREGLNTGELFF.

J is TRBJ1-4 and V is TRBV2, with 7 nucleotides matching TRBD1. The ends lost 3 bases at V and 7 bases at J; junction bases unmatched: 5. Germline V gene lookup returns CDR1 SNHLY and CDR2 FYNNEI. This CDR3 spans 14 amino acids. As DNA, the CDR3 is TGTGCCAGCAGTGACGACAGGGAAGTTGAAAAACTGTTTTTT. Residues: CASSDDREVEKLFF. The full variable domain, rest sourced from reference TRBV2 and TRBJ1-4, is EPEVTQTPSHQVTQMGQEVILRCVPISNHLYFYWYRQILGQKVEFLVSFYNNEISEKSEIFDDQFSVERPDGSNFTLKIRSTKLEDSAMYFCASSDDREVEKLFFGSGTQLSVL.

This clone was picked up one time. V is TRBV29-1 and J is TRBJ2-5; TRBD2 matches 8 bases. Germline V gene sequence: CDR1 SQVTM, CDR2 ANQGSEA. The V segment lost 2 bases and the J segment 2 bases; nucleotides outside the gene matches: 7. CDR3 length equals 15 residues. CDR3 coding DNA: TGCAGCGTTGAAATGGCCAGCGGGGGACAAGAGACCCAGTACTTC. It translates to CSVEMASGGQETQYF.

This clone was seen just once. This sequence joins TRBV2 and TRBJ2-1; D tentatively reads TRBD1 or TRBD2 (5 bases each). Deletions cut 6 bases from V and 2 bases from J, with 14 bases between. The germline gives CDR1 SNHLY, CDR2 FYNNEI. The CDR3 extends over 15 amino acids. The CDR3 nucleotides are TGTGCCAGCAGGGGGGAAGGGTCCACCTACAATGAGCAGTTCTTC. Its protein is CASRGEGSTYNEQFF.

The gene calls are TRBV27 and TRBJ1-1; 9 bases are a match to TRBD1. The J segment lost 1 base and the V segment lost 9 bases, leaving 6 bases of the junction unmatched. The CDR3 runs to 14 residues. Germline V gene data show CDR1 as MNHEY and CDR2 as SMNVEV (reference sequence). Here the CDR3 reads CASYRGLSNTEAFF. CDR3 DNA: TGTGCCAGTTACAGGGGGCTGTCGAACACTGAAGCTTTCTTT.

The rearrangement uses TRBV19 and TRBJ1-1; unclear D gene. Trimming left V 6 bases short and J 4 bases short, with 12 bases between. CDR3 size: 13 residues. CDR1 and CDR2 (germline): LNHDA, SQIVND (reference sequence). The CDR3 region is CASRGWETTEAFF. For the CDR3, the DNA is TGTGCCAGTAGGGGTTGGGAGACCACTGAAGCTTTCTTT.

The V gene is TRBV9, the J gene TRBJ1-1; no definite D call. Trimming pared 4 bases from V and 1 base from J, leaving 14 bases between. The V gene's germline CDR1 is SGDLS and CDR2 YYNGEE. This CDR3 is built from 15 residues. The CDR3 loop is CASSLTGRANTEAFF. CDR3 DNA: TGTGCCAGCAGCTTAACGGGCCGGGCGAACACTGAAGCTTTCTTT.

This chain uses TRBV2 with TRBJ1-1, with D unresolved. The germline V and J ends were trimmed by 6 bases and 8 bases, with 10 bases remaining between them. Germline CDR1 and CDR2: SNHLY and FYNNEI. CDR3 length: 11 residues. DNA for the CDR3: TGTGCCAGCAGAACAGCCGAAGAAGCTTTCTTT. It encodes CASRTAEEAFF.

V and J are TRBV5-1 and TRBJ1-1; the D gene is possibly TRBD1 (5 bases). This CDR3 is 14 amino acids long. Trimming cost V 4 bases and J 1 base, with 11 bases left between them. CDR1 SGHRS and CDR2 YFSETQ come from the germline V gene. The CDR3 DNA reads TGCGCCAGCAGCCTGGGACCCTCGAACACTGAAGCTTTCTTT. Encoded protein: CASSLGPSNTEAFF. The full variable domain, with the rest looked up from reference TRBV5-1 and TRBJ1-1, is KAGVTQTPRYLIKTRGQQVTLSCSPISGHRSVSWYQQTPGQGLQFLFEYFSETQRNKGNFPGRFSGRQFSNSRSEMNVSTLELGDSALYLCASSLGPSNTEAFFGQGTRLTVV.